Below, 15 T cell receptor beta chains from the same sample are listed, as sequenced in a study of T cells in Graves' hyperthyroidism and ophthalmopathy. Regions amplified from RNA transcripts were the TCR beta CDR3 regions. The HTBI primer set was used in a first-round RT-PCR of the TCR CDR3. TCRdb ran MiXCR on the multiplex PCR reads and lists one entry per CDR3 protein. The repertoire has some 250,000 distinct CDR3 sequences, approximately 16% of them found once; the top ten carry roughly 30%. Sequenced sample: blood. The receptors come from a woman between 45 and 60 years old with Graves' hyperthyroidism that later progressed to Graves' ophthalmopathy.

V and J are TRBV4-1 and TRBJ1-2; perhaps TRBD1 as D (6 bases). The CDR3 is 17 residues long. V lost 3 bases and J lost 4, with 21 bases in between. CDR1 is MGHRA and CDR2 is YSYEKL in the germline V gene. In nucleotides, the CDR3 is TGCGCCAGCAGCCAGCTTCAGGGGCGGGGGCGCTTCTATGGCTACACCTTC. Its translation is CASSQLQGRGRFYGYTF.

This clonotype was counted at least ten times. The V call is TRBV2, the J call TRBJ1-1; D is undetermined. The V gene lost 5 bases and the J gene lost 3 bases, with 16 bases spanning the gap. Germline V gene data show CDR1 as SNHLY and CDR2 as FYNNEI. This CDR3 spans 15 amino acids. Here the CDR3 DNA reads TGTGCCAGCAGTCAGAGGCGGGCCTGGGACACTGAAGCTTTCTTT. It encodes CASSQRRAWDTEAFF. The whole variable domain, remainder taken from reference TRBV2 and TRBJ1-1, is EPEVTQTPSHQVTQMGQEVILRCVPISNHLYFYWYRQILGQKVEFLVSFYNNEISEKSEIFDDQFSVERPDGSNFTLKIRSTKLEDSAMYFCASSQRRAWDTEAFFGQGTRLTVV.

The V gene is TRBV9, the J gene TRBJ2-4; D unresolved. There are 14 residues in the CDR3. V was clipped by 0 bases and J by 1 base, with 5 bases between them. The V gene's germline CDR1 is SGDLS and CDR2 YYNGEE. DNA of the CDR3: TGTGCCAGCAGCGTAGGGCCCGCCAAAAACATTCAGTACTTC. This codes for CASSVGPAKNIQYF.

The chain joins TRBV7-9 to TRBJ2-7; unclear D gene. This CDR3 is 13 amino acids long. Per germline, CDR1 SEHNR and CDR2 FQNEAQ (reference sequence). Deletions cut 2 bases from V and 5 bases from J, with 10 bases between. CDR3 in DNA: TGTGCCAGCAGCTTATCCCAGTACAACGAGCAGTACTTC. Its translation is CASSLSQYNEQYF.

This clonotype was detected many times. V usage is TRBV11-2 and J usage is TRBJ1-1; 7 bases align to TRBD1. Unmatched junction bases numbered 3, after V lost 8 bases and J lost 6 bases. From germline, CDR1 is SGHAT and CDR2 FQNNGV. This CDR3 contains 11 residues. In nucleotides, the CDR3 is TGTGCCAGCTTGAGGGGGCCTGAAGCTTTCTTT. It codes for CASLRGPEAFF.

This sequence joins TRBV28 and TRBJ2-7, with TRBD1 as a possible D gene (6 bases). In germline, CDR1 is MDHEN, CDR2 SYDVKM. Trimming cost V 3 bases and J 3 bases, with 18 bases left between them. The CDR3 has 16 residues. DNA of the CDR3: TGTGCCAGCAGTTTGCCGCAAACAGGGTACGGCTACGAGCAGTACTTC. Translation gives CASSLPQTGYGYEQYF. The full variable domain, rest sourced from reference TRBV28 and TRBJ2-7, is DVKVTQSSRYLVKRTGEKVFLECVQDMDHENMFWYRQDPGLGLRLIYFSYDVKMKEKGDIPEGYSVSREKKERFSLILESASTNQTSMYLCASSLPQTGYGYEQYFGPGTRLTVT.

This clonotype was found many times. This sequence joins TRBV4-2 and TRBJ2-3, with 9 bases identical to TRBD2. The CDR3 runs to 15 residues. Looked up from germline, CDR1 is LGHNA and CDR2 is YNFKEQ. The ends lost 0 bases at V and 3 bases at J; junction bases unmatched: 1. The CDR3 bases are TGTGCCAGCAGCCAAGAGGCGGGAGGGACAGATACGCAGTATTTT. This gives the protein CASSQEAGGTDTQYF.

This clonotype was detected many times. CDR3 nucleotide sequence: TGTGCCAGCGGTCGCGGACAGGGGAGGGATGAGCAGTTCTTC. As protein: CASGRGQGRDEQFF. The genes are TRBV6-1 and TRBJ2-1; 9 nucleotides match TRBD1. CDR3 length: 14 amino acids. V trimming: 8 bases; J trimming: 8 bases; junction bases outside the gene matches: 10. In germline, CDR1 is MNHNS, CDR2 SASEGT.

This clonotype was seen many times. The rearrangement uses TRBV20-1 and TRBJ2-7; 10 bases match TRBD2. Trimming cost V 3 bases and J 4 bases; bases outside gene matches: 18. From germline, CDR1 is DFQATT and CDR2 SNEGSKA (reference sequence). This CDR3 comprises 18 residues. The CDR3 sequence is CSASHPPGRTLAGYEQYF. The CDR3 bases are TGCAGTGCTAGTCACCCTCCGGGACGGACACTAGCGGGATACGAGCAGTACTTC.

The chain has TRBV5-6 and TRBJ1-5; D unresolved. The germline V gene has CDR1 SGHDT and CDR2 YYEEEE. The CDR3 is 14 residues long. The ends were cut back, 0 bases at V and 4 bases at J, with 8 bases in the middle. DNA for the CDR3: TGTGCCAGCAGCTTGGGTCAGGTTAATCAGCCCCAGCATTTT. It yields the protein CASSLGQVNQPQHF.

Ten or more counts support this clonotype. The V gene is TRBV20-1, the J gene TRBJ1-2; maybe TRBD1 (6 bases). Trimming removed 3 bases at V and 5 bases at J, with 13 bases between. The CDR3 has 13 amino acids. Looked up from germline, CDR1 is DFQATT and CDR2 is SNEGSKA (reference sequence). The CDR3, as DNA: TGCAGTGCTAGTACAGGGCCAGAATATGGCTACACCTTC. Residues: CSASTGPEYGYTF.

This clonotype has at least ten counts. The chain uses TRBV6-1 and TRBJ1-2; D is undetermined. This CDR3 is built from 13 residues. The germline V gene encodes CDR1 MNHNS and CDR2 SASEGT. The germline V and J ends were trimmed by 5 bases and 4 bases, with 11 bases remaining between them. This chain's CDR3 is CASSTTNVYGYTF. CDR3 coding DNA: TGTGCCAGCAGTACCACAAACGTCTATGGCTACACCTTC.

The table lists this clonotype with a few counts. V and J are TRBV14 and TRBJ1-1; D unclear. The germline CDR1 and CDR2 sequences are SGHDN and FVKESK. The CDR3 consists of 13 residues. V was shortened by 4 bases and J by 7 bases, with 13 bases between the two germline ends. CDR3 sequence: CASSRGPSREAFF. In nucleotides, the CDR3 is TGTGCCAGCAGCCGGGGTCCTTCCCGTGAAGCTTTCTTT.

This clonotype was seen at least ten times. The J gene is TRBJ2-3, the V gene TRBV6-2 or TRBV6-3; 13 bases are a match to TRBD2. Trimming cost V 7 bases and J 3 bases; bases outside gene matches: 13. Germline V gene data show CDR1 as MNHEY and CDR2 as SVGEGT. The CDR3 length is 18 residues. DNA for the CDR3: TGTGCCAGCACCGACAGACTAGCGGGAGGTTCGCGGACAGATACGCAGTATTTT. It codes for CASTDRLAGGSRTDTQYF.

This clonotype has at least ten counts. Here the CDR3 reads CSARDIRRDSRSPLHF. CDR3 DNA sequence: TGCAGTGCTAGAGATATTCGAAGGGATTCGAGGTCACCCCTCCACTTT. J is TRBJ1-6 and V is TRBV20-1; D call uncertain. Germline-derived CDR1 and CDR2 are DFQATT and SNEGSKA (reference sequence). This CDR3 has 16 residues. The V end lost 0 bases, the J end lost 10 bases, and 19 bases lay between the germline ends.